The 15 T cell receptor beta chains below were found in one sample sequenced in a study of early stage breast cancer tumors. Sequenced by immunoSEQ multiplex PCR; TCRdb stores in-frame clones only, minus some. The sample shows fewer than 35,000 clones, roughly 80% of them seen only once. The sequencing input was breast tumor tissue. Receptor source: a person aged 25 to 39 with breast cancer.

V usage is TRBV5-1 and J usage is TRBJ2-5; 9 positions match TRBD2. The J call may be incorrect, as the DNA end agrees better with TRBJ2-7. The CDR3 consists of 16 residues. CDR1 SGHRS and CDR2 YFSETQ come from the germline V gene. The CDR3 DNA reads TGCGCCAGCAGCTTGGAATTAGCGGGAGTAAAGCACGAGCAGTACTTC. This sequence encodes CASSLELAGVKHEQYF.

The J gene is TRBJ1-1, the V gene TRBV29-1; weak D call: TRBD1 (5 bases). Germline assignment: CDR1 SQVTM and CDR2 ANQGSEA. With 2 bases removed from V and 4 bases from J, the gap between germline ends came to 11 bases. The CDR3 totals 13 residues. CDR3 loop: CSVESFGGTEAFF. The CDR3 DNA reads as TGCAGCGTTGAATCTTTTGGGGGCACTGAAGCTTTCTTT.

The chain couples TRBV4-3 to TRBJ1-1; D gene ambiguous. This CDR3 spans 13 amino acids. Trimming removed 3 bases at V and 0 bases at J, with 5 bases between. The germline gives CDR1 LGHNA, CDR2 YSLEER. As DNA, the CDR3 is TGCGCCAGCAGCCAGGGTGTGAACACTGAAGCTTTCTTT. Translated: CASSQGVNTEAFF.

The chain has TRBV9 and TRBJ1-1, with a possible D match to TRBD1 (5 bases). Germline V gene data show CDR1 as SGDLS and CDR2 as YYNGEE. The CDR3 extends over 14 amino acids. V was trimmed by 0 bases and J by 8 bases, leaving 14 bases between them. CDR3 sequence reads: CASSVVESGGEAFF. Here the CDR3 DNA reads TGTGCCAGCAGCGTAGTAGAGAGTGGGGGGGAAGCTTTCTTT.

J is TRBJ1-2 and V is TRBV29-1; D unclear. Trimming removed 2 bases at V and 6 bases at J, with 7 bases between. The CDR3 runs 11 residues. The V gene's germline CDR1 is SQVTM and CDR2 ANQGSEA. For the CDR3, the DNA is TGCAGCGTTGAATCAGCTAATGGCTACACCTTC. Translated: CSVESANGYTF.

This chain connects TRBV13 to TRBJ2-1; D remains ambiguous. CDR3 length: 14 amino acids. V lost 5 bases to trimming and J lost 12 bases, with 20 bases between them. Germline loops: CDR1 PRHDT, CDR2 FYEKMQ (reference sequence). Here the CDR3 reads CASSPQIDVGRQFF. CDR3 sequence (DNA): TGTGCCAGCAGCCCCCAAATAGATGTGGGAAGGCAGTTCTTC. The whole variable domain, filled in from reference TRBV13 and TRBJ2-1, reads AAGVIQSPRHLIKEKRETATLKCYPIPRHDTVYWYQQGPGQDPQFLISFYEKMQSDKGSIPDRFSAQQFSDYHSELNMSSLELGDSALYFCASSPQIDVGRQFFGPGTRLTVL.

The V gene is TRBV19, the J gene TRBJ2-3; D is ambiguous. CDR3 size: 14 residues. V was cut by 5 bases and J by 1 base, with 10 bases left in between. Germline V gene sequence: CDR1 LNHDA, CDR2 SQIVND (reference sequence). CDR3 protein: CASSLSFRTDTQYF. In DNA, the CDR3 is TGTGCCAGTAGTCTCTCATTTCGCACAGATACGCAGTATTTT.

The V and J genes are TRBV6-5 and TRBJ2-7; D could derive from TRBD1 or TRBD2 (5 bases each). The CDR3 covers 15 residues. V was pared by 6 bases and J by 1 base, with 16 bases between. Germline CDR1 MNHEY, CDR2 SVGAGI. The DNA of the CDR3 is TGTGCCAGCAGGGCAGGGTTGGGGGTGTCCTACGAGCAGTACTTC. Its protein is CASRAGLGVSYEQYF.

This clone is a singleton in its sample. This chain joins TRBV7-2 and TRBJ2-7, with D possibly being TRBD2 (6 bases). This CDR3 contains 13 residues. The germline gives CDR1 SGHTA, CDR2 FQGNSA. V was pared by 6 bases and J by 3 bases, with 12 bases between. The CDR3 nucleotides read TGTGCCAGCAGTCGGGACTCGGTCTACGAGCAGTACTTC. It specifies CASSRDSVYEQYF.

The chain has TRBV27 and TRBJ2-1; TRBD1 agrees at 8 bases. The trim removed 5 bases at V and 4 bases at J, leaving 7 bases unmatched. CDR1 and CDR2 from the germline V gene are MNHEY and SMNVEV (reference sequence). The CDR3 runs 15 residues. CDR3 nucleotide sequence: TGTGCCAGCAGTCGGACAGGGAACGGATACAATGAGCAGTTCTTC. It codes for CASSRTGNGYNEQFF.

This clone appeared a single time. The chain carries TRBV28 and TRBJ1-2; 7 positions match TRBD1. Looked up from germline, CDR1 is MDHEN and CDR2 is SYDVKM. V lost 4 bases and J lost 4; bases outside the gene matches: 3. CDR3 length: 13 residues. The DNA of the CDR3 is TGTGCCAGCAGTTGGGGACAGTTCTATGGCTACACCTTC. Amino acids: CASSWGQFYGYTF.

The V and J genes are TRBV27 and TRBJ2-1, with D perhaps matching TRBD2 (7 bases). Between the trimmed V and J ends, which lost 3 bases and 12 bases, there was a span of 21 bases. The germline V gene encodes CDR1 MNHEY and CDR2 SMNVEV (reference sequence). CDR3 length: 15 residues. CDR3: CASSLVGGGTGTQFF. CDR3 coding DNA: TGTGCCAGCAGTTTGGTGGGGGGGGGTACAGGGACGCAGTTCTTC.

This CDR3 reads CASSRYTGELVNTEAFF. CDR3 sequence (DNA): TGTGCCAGCTCACGTTATACAGGGGAGTTGGTGAACACTGAAGCTTTCTTT. The rearrangement links TRBV18 to TRBJ1-1, with 7 bases that match TRBD1. The germline gives CDR1 KGHSH, CDR2 LQKENI. V lost 4 bases to trimming and J lost 0 bases; unmatched junction nucleotides: 11. This CDR3 contains 17 residues.

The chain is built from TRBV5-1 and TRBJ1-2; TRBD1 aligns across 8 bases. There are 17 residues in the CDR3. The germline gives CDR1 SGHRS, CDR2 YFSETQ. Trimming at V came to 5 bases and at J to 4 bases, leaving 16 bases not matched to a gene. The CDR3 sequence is CASRSWAGGGSVYGYTF. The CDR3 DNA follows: TGCGCCAGCAGATCTTGGGCAGGGGGCGGATCGGTCTATGGCTACACCTTC.

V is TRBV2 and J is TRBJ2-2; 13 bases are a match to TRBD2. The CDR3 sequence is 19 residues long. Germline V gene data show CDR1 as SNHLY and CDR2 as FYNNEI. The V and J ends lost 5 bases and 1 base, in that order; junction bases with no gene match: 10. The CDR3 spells CASSRVPRTSGRNTGELFF. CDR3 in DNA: TGTGCCAGCAGTCGCGTGCCCAGGACTAGCGGGAGGAACACCGGGGAGCTGTTTTTT.